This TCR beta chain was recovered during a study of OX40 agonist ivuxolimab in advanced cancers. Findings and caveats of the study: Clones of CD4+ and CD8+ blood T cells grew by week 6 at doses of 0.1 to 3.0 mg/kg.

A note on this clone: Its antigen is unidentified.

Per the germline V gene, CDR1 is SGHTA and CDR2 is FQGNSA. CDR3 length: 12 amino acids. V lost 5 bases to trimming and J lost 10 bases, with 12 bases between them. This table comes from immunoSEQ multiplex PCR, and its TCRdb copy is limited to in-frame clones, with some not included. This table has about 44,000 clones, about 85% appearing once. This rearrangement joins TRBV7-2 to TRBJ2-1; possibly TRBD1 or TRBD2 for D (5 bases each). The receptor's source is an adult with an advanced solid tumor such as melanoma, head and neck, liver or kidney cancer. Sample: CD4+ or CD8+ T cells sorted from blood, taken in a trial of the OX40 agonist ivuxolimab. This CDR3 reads CASSRDGREQFF. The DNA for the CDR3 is TGTGCCAGCAGCCGGGACGGACGGGAGCAGTTCTTC.